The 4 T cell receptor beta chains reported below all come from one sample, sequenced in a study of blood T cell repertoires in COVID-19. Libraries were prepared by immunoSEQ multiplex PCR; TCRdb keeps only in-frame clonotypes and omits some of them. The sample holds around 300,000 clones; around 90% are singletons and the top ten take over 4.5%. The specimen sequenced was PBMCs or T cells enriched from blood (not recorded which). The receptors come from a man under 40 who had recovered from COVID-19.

In nucleotides, the CDR3 is TGCGCCAGCCTCGCTATTGGACAGGGGGACGCTGAAGCTTTCTTT. It encodes CASLAIGQGDAEAFF. The chain is built from TRBV5-1 and TRBJ1-1; 10 bases map to TRBD1. The CDR3 is 15 residues long. Germline V CDR1 and CDR2: SGHRS, YFSETQ. The V and J ends lost 7 bases and 6 bases, in that order; junction bases with no gene match: 12.

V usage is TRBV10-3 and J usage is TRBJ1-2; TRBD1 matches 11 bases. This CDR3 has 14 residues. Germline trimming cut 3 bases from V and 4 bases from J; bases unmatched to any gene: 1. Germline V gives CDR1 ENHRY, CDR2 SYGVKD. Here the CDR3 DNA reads TGTGCCATCAGTGAAGGACAGGGGGCCTATGGCTACACCTTC. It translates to CAISEGQGAYGYTF.

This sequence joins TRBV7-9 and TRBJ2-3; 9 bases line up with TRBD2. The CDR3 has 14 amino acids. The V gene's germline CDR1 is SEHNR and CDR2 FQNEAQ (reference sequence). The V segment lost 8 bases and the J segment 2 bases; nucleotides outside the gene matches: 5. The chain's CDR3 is CASRAGGYTDTQYF. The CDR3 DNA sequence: TGTGCCAGCCGAGCGGGGGGTTACACAGATACGCAGTATTTT.

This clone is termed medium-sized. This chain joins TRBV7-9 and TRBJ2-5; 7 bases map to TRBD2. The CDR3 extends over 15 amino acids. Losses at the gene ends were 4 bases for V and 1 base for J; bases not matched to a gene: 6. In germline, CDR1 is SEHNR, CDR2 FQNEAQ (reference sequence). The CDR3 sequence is CASSSLGRVQETQYF. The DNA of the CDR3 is TGTGCCAGCAGCTCCCTTGGGAGGGTCCAAGAGACCCAGTACTTC.